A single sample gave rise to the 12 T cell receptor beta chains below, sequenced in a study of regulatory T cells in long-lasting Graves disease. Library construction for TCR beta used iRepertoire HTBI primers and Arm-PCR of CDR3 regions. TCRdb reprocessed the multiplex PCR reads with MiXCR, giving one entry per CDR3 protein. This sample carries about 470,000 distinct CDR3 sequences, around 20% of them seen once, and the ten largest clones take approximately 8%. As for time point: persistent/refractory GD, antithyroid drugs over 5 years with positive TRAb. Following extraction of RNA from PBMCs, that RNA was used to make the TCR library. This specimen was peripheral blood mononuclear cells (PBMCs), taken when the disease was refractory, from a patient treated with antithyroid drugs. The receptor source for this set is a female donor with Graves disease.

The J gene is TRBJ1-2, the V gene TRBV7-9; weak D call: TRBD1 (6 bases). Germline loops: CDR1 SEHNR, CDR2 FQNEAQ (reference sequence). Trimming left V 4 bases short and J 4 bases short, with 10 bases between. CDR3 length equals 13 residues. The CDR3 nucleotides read TGTGCCAGCAGCTCCGGACAGATCTATGGCTACACCTTC. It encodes CASSSGQIYGYTF.

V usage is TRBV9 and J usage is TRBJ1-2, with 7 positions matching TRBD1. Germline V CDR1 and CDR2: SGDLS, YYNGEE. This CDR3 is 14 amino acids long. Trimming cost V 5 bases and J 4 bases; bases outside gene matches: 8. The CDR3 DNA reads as TGTGCCAGCAGGGGGATCGGGACAGTCTATGGCTACACCTTC. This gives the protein CASRGIGTVYGYTF.

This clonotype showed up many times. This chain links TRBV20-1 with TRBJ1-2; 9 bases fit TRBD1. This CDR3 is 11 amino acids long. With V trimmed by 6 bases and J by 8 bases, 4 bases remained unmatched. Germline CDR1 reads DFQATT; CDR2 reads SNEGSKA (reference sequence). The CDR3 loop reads CSAPGQGGYTF. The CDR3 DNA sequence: TGCAGTGCGCCGGGACAGGGCGGCTACACCTTC.

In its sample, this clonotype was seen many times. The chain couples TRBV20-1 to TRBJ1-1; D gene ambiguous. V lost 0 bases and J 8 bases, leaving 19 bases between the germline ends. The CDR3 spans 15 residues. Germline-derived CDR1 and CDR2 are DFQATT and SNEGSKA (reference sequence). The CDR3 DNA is TGCAGTGCTAGAGAATCCGGCAGGAGCCTCCCGGAAGCTTTCTTT. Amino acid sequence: CSARESGRSLPEAFF.

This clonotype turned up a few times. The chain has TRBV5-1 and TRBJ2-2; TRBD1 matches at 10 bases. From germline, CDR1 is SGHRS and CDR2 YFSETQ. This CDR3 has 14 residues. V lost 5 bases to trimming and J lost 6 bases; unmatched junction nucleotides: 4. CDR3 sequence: CASSDRGLSGELFF. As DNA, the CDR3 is TGCGCCAGCAGTGACAGGGGGCTCTCCGGGGAGCTGTTTTTT.

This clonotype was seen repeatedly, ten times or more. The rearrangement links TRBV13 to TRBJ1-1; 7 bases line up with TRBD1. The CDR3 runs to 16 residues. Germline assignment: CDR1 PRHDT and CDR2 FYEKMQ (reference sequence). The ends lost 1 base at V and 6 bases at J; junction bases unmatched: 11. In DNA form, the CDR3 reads TGTGCCAGCAGCTTAGCACCCCAGACAGGGACGGCTGAAGCTTTCTTT. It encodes CASSLAPQTGTAEAFF.

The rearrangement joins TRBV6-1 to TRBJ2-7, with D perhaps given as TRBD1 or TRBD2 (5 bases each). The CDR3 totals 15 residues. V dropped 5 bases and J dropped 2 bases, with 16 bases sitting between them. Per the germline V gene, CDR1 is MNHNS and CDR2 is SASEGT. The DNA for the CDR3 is TGTGCCAGCAGTCACCTGTGGGGGATACCCTACGAGCAGTACTTC. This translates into CASSHLWGIPYEQYF.

This CDR3 reads CASSFVASRNSPLHF. The DNA of the CDR3 is TGTGCCAGCAGCTTTGTGGCCAGCCGAAATTCACCCCTCCACTTT. The V gene is TRBV7-2, the J gene TRBJ1-6; D gene ambiguous. The CDR3 runs 15 residues. V lost 3 bases and J 7 bases, leaving 13 bases between the germline ends. The germline CDR1 and CDR2 sequences are SGHTA and FQGNSA.

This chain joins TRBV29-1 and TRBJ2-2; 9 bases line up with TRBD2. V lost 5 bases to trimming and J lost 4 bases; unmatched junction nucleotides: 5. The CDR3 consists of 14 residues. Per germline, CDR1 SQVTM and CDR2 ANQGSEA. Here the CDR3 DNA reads TGCAGCGTTTGGCGGGAGGGCCGCACCGGGGAGCTGTTTTTT. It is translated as CSVWREGRTGELFF.

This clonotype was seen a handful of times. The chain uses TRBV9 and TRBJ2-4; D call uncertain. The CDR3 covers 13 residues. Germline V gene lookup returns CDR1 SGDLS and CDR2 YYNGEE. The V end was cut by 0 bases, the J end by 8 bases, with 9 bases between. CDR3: CASSVEGWDIQYF. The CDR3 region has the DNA TGTGCCAGCAGCGTAGAGGGCTGGGACATTCAGTACTTC.

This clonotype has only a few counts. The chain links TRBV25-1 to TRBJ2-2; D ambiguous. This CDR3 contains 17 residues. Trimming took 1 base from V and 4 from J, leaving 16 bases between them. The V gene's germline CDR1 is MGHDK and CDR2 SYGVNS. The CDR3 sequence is CASSESGRGSFTGELFF. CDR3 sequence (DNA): TGTGCCAGCAGTGAATCGGGCCGAGGTTCATTCACCGGGGAGCTGTTTTTT.

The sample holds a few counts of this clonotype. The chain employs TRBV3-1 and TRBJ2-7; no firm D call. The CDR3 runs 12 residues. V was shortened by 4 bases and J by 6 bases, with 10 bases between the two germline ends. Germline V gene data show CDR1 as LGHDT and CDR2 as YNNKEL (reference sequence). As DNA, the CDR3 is TGTGCCAGCAGCCCCTTTGGGCGCGAGCAGTACTTC. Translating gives CASSPFGREQYF.